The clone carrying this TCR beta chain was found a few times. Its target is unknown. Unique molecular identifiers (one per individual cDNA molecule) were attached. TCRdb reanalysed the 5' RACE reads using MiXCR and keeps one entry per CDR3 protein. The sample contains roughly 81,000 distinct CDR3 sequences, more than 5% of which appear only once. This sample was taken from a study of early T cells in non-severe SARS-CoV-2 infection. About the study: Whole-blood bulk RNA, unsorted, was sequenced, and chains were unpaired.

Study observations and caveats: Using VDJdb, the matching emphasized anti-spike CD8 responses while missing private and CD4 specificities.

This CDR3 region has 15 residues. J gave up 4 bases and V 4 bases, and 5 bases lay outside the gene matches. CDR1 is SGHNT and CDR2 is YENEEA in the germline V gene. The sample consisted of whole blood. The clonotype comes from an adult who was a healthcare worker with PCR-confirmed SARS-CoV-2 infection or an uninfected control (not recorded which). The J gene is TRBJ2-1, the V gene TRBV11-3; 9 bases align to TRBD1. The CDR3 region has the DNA TGTGCCAGCAGCTCAGGACAGGGGAATTACAATGAGCAGTTCTTC. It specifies CASSSGQGNYNEQFF.